A selection of T cell receptor beta chains follows, all from one sample in a study of shared clonotypes between healthy human individuals. Assay: immunoSEQ multiplex PCR; the TCRdb copy retains only in-frame clones and omits some. The sample shows fewer than 1.8 million clones, about 98.5% of them seen only once. Sequencing input: naive CD4+ T cells sorted from blood. These receptor sequences come from a young man in good health. Each CDR3 is given with its conserved first and last residue. A row's size may be missing; if present it is once, few, many or a size class.

NA	TRBV6-6	TRBJ1-2	CATPDRGENGYTF
NA	TRBV27	TRBJ1-5	CASRRQMNSNQPQHF
NA	TRBV7-7	TRBJ2-2	CASSSLDGTGELFF
NA	TRBV7-8	TRBJ2-2	CASSPPPTPGELFF
NA	TRBV27	TRBJ2-1	CASVDLARHNEQFF
once	TRBV11-2	TRBJ2-3	CASSTAVRVGTDTQYF
NA	TRBV27	TRBJ2-7	CASSPMGQGVYEQYF
NA	TRBV18	TRBJ2-1	CASSPLGTYNEQFF
NA	TRBV27	TRBJ2-2	CASSLVRGNTGELFF
NA	TRBV4-2	TRBJ2-2	CASSQGGLAGGTGELFF
NA	TRBV27	TRBJ2-7	CASSPWVLGSYEQYF
NA	TRBV9	TRBJ2-1	CASRGLPSGNEQFF
NA	TRBV9	TRBJ2-7	CASSEAAYSSYEQYF
NA	TRBV29-1	TRBJ1-2	CSVAVGTKLNGYTF
NA	TRBV9	TRBJ2-3	CASSLPSTDTQYF
NA	TRBV7-9	TRBJ1-2	CASSSPGQGSYGYTF
NA	TRBV28	TRBJ2-7	CASSHLPPSTGRRKESWQYF
NA	TRBV5-4	TRBJ2-7	CASSPGLAGGVYEQYF
NA	TRBV7-3	TRBJ2-1	CASSPQGRIYNEQFF
NA	TRBV15	TRBJ1-5	CATSNLDRNNQPQHF
NA	TRBV7-9	TRBJ1-1	CASIGDTEAFF
NA	TRBV29-1	TRBJ1-2	CSAWINYGYTF
NA	TRBV6-5	TRBJ2-7	CASRTSGAGREQYF
NA	TRBV4-1	TRBJ2-2	CASSQLFEPGELFF
NA	TRBV9	TRBJ2-1	CASSVGGGTSSYNEQFF
NA	TRBV27	TRBJ2-2	CAAPPVAGVRGKAGELFF
NA	TRBV2	TRBJ2-7	CASSEAAGETYEQYF
NA	TRBV14	TRBJ2-2	CASSRRGMGELFF
NA	TRBV7-8	TRBJ2-1	CASSPIYPGQGARNEQFF
NA	TRBV27	TRBJ2-1	CASSFSGRVYNEQFF
NA	TRBV30	TRBJ2-3	CAWSVETDTQYF
NA	TRBV9	TRBJ2-7	CASSVAGTSGRSYEQYF